The 27 T cell receptor beta chains presented below share a single source sample, sequenced in a study of PD-L1 blockade in urothelial cancer. Documented time point: peripheral blood 6 weeks after treatment start. Assay: immunoSEQ multiplex PCR; the TCRdb copy retains only in-frame clones and omits some. The data hold about 40,000 clones, with 80% to 90% observed a single time. Specimen: PBMCs, collected around atezolizumab (anti-PD-L1) treatment. The receptors derive from a man in his fifties or sixties with urothelial cancer.

The gene calls are TRBV7-2 and TRBJ2-5; D uncertain. V shed 1 base and J shed 1 base, with 7 bases lying between them. This CDR3 region has 14 residues. Germline V gene lookup returns CDR1 SGHTA and CDR2 FQGNSA. CDR3 sequence reads: CASSLDAFQETQYF. CDR3 DNA sequence: TGTGCCAGCAGCTTAGACGCGTTCCAAGAGACCCAGTACTTC.

For this clone: Other nucleotide sequences in the sample specify the same CDR3. The gene calls are TRBV2 and TRBJ1-1, with D possibly TRBD1 on 6 matching bases. V lost 6 bases and J lost 0, with 8 bases in between. The length of the CDR3 is 13 residues. Looked up from germline, CDR1 is SNHLY and CDR2 is FYNNEI. The chain's CDR3 is CASRNRVNTEAFF. The CDR3 DNA sequence: TGTGCCAGCAGGAACAGGGTGAACACTGAAGCTTTCTTT.

The chain carries TRBV30 and TRBJ2-3; D gene ambiguous. The CDR3 has 13 amino acids. The germline gives CDR1 GTSNPN, CDR2 SVGIG (reference sequence). Trimming shortened V by 5 bases and J by 6 bases, and 15 bases separated the two germline ends. Written as DNA, the CDR3 is TGTGCCTGGGGCTTCATAGCTGGGGATACGCAGTATTTT. This codes for CAWGFIAGDTQYF.

The V call is TRBV7-2, the J call TRBJ1-1; D is perhaps TRBD1 (6 bases). CDR1 SGHTA and CDR2 FQGNSA come from the germline V gene. This CDR3 comprises 13 residues. Trimming stripped 3 bases from V and 6 bases from J, with 11 bases between. CDR3 sequence reads: CASSLDRRAEAFF. In DNA, the CDR3 is TGTGCCAGCAGCTTGGACAGAAGGGCTGAAGCTTTCTTT. Together with reference TRBV7-2 and TRBJ1-1, the CDR3 gives the full variable domain: GAGVSQSPSNKVTEKGKDVELRCDPISGHTALYWYRQSLGQGLEFLIYFQGNSAPDKSGLPSDRFSAERTGGSVSTLTIQRTQQEDSAVYLCASSLDRRAEAFFGQGTRLTVV.

This clone was counted only a few times. The chain has TRBV25-1 and TRBJ2-7; TRBD1 agrees at 7 bases. Trimming at V came to 2 bases and at J to 6 bases, leaving 7 bases not matched to a gene. This CDR3 comprises 14 residues. Germline lookup yields CDR1 MGHDK and CDR2 SYGVNS. The CDR3 reads CASSEIGQGVEQYF. DNA for the CDR3: TGTGCCAGCAGTGAAATCGGCCAGGGGGTCGAGCAGTACTTC.

This chain links TRBV29-1 with TRBJ1-4; D is perhaps TRBD1 (5 bases). The CDR3 covers 16 residues. Trimming took off 4 bases at V and 5 bases at J, with 20 bases between the two ends. CDR1 is SQVTM, CDR2 ANQGSEA, per germline. The CDR3 is CSVASSGGLGNEKLFF. The CDR3 DNA reads as TGCAGCGTTGCCTCCTCGGGGGGACTAGGAAATGAAAAACTGTTTTTT.

In the case of this clone: This same CDR3 is encoded by further DNA sequences in the sample. The V gene is TRBV6-5, the J gene TRBJ1-2; possibly TRBD1 for D (5 bases). Per the germline V gene, CDR1 is MNHEY and CDR2 is SVGAGI. V was cut by 10 bases and J by 8 bases, with 20 bases left in between. There are 13 residues in the CDR3. The DNA of the CDR3 is TGTGCCACCCAACGCGGGACGGGACGAGGCTACACCTTC. It encodes CATQRGTGRGYTF.

Here the CDR3 reads CASSIVRQGSNQPQHF. For the CDR3, the DNA is TGTGCCAGTAGTATCGTCCGACAGGGTAGCAATCAGCCCCAGCATTTT. The chain joins TRBV19 to TRBJ1-5, with 7 bases aligning to TRBD1. The CDR3 is made up of 16 amino acids. The germline V gene encodes CDR1 LNHDA and CDR2 SQIVND (reference sequence). V lost 3 bases and J lost 0; bases outside the gene matches: 5.

The sample holds a few counts of this clone. The chain has TRBV30 and TRBJ1-1; D not certain. The V end was cut by 2 bases, the J end by 8 bases, with 9 bases between. The germline gives CDR1 GTSNPN, CDR2 SVGIG (reference sequence). This CDR3 is 11 amino acids long. The CDR3 loop reads CAWSRDGEAFF. The CDR3 DNA follows: TGTGCCTGGAGTCGAGACGGGGAAGCTTTCTTT.

This CDR3 reads CSFVGGRTNTEAFF. The CDR3 nucleotides are TGCAGCTTCGTCGGGGGGCGGACGAACACTGAAGCTTTCTTT. The chain links TRBV29-1 to TRBJ1-1; possibly TRBD1 for D (6 bases). The CDR3 covers 14 residues. Germline assignment: CDR1 SQVTM and CDR2 ANQGSEA. The V gene lost 8 bases and the J gene lost 1 base, with 17 bases spanning the gap.

The CDR3 reads CASSAGGTGRTEAFF. CDR3 nucleotide sequence: TGTGCCAGCAGCGCTGGTGGGACAGGGAGGACTGAAGCTTTCTTT. This rearrangement joins TRBV5-4 to TRBJ1-1, with TRBD1 matching 9 bases. Looked up from germline, CDR1 is SGHNT and CDR2 is YYREEE (reference sequence). Losses at the gene ends were 4 bases for V and 5 bases for J; bases not matched to a gene: 9. The CDR3 extends over 15 amino acids. Full variable domain (remainder filled in from reference TRBV5-4 and TRBJ1-1): ETGVTQSPTHLIKTRGQQVTLRCSSQSGHNTVSWYQQALGQGPQFIFQYYREEENGRGNFPPRFSGLQFPNYSSELNVNALELDDSALYLCASSAGGTGRTEAFFGQGTRLTVV.

The rearrangement links TRBV6-4 to TRBJ1-1, with TRBD1 as a possible D gene (5 bases). Germline V gene data show CDR1 as MRHNA and CDR2 as SNTAGT. CDR3 length equals 13 residues. V was clipped by 4 bases and J by 2 bases, with 8 bases between them. The chain's CDR3 is CASSGGENTEAFF. CDR3 nucleotides: TGTGCCAGCAGTGGGGGCGAAAACACTGAAGCTTTCTTT.

The rearrangement uses TRBV7-9 and TRBJ2-1; 7 positions agree with TRBD1. The CDR3 runs 15 residues. The V gene's germline CDR1 is SEHNR and CDR2 FQNEAQ (reference sequence). Trimming removed 3 bases from V and 2 bases from J; junction bases left unmatched: 4. CDR3 in DNA: TGTGCCAGCAGCTTCCGGGACAGTCCCTACAATGAGCAGTTCTTC. Its translation: CASSFRDSPYNEQFF.

V gene TRBV7-2 combines with J gene TRBJ1-1; D perhaps matches TRBD1 (6 bases). The CDR3 has 17 residues. Trimming left V 2 bases short and J 1 base short, with 17 bases between. The germline V gene encodes CDR1 SGHTA and CDR2 FQGNSA. The CDR3 nucleotides are TGTGCCAGCAGCTTATCCGGTGCTCAGGGGAGGAACACTGAAGCTTTCTTT. Protein product: CASSLSGAQGRNTEAFF.

This chain uses TRBV11-2 with TRBJ2-5; the D gene is possibly TRBD2 (6 bases). Germline V CDR1 and CDR2: SGHAT, FQNNGV. V lost 3 bases and J 9 bases, leaving 29 bases between the germline ends. This CDR3 region has 18 residues. The CDR3, as DNA: TGTGCCAGCAGCTTTCAGGCGGGGTTTATCGGCCGAGAGGAGGCCCAGTACTTC. Translation: CASSFQAGFIGREEAQYF.

The chain recombines TRBV6-5 with TRBJ2-2, with D hard to call. Per the germline V gene, CDR1 is MNHEY and CDR2 is SVGAGI. The V end was cut by 2 bases, the J end by 5 bases, with 15 bases between. There are 16 residues in the CDR3. The CDR3 DNA follows: TGTGCCAGCAGTTACCGCGTCCGTAGAACGACCGGGGAGCTGTTTTTT. The encoded protein is CASSYRVRRTTGELFF.

This rearrangement joins TRBV5-4 to TRBJ2-2, with D possibly matching TRBD1 (7 bases). V was clipped by 5 bases and J by 1 base, with 9 bases between them. Per the germline V gene, CDR1 is SGHNT and CDR2 is YYREEE (reference sequence). CDR3 size: 14 residues. This CDR3 reads CASRQGGNTGELFF. In nucleotides, the CDR3 is TGTGCCAGCAGGCAGGGGGGGAACACCGGGGAGCTGTTTTTT.

V is TRBV5-4 and J is TRBJ2-5; D perhaps matches TRBD2 (7 bases). The germline CDR1 and CDR2 sequences are SGHNT and YYREEE (reference sequence). CDR3 length equals 15 residues. V was shortened by 5 bases and J by 4 bases, with 18 bases between the two germline ends. In DNA form, the CDR3 reads TGTGCCAGCAGACAGGGTCTGTTAGCGGGAGAGACCCAGTACTTC. This translates into CASRQGLLAGETQYF.

This sequence joins TRBV5-5 and TRBJ2-5; the match to TRBD2 covers 7 bases. The V segment lost 2 bases and the J segment 1 base; nucleotides outside the gene matches: 2. Germline lookup yields CDR1 SGHKS and CDR2 YYEKEE (reference sequence). The length of the CDR3 is 14 residues. The CDR3: CASSLASGQETQYF. The CDR3, as DNA: TGTGCCAGCAGCTTAGCTAGCGGCCAAGAGACCCAGTACTTC.

V and J are TRBV6-6 and TRBJ1-5, with 7 bases identical to TRBD1. In germline, CDR1 is MNHNY, CDR2 SVGAGI (reference sequence). CDR3 length equals 15 residues. V was pared by 7 bases and J by 6 bases, with 12 bases of the junction left unmatched. This chain's CDR3 is CASILAQGVRQPQHF. CDR3 in DNA: TGTGCCAGCATCTTAGCCCAGGGGGTTCGTCAGCCCCAGCATTTT.

The J gene is TRBJ1-5, the V gene TRBV6-1; no clear D. The length of the CDR3 is 15 residues. Germline V gene lookup returns CDR1 MNHNS and CDR2 SASEGT. V lost 2 bases and J 2 bases, leaving 10 bases between the germline ends. The CDR3 protein is CASSENRRGNQPQHF. In DNA, the CDR3 is TGTGCCAGCAGTGAAAACCGGAGGGGCAATCAGCCCCAGCATTTT.

The V call is TRBV10-3, the J call TRBJ2-7, with D possibly being TRBD2 (7 bases). Germline V lookup: CDR1 ENHRY, CDR2 SYGVKD. V lost 6 bases, J lost 2 bases, and 14 bases lay in between. There are 14 residues in the CDR3. The CDR3 coding sequence is TGTGCCATCAGAGTCGCGGGGGCTACCTACGAGCAGTACTTC. Its protein product is CAIRVAGATYEQYF.

The chain employs TRBV2 and TRBJ2-2, with D possibly matching TRBD2 (6 bases). V dropped 2 bases and J dropped 5 bases, with 18 bases sitting between them. The CDR3 length is 17 residues. Germline values: CDR1 SNHLY, CDR2 FYNNEI. The CDR3 region is CASSEKGGAGRTGELFF. As DNA, the CDR3 is TGTGCCAGCAGTGAAAAGGGCGGCGCAGGGAGGACCGGGGAGCTGTTTTTT. Supplemented by reference TRBV2 and TRBJ2-2, the full variable domain reads EPEVTQTPSHQVTQMGQEVILRCVPISNHLYFYWYRQILGQKVEFLVSFYNNEISEKSEIFDDQFSVERPDGSNFTLKIRSTKLEDSAMYFCASSEKGGAGRTGELFFGEGSRLTVL.

The V and J genes are TRBV9 and TRBJ2-1; no reliable D call. Trimming shortened V by 0 bases and J by 0 bases, and 7 bases separated the two germline ends. Germline loops: CDR1 SGDLS, CDR2 YYNGEE. This CDR3 comprises 15 residues. Here the CDR3 DNA reads TGTGCCAGCAGCGTAGAGCAAAGCTCCTACAATGAGCAGTTCTTC. As protein: CASSVEQSSYNEQFF.

The chain recombines TRBV2 with TRBJ1-2; D not resolved. CDR3 length: 13 residues. Trimming shortened V by 7 bases and J by 8 bases, and 17 bases separated the two germline ends. Germline CDR1 and CDR2: SNHLY and FYNNEI. CDR3 bases: TGTGCCAGCATTCTGGGTCGGGAAGGAGGCTACACCTTC. It is translated as CASILGREGGYTF.

CDR3 residues: CASSVDPSGRAHLNNEQFF. DNA for the CDR3: TGTGCCAGCAGCGTAGACCCTAGCGGGAGGGCCCATCTCAACAATGAGCAGTTCTTC. V usage is TRBV9 and J usage is TRBJ2-1; 12 nucleotides align to TRBD2. The J segment lost 5 bases and the V segment lost 0 bases, leaving 12 bases of the junction unmatched. The CDR3 is made up of 19 amino acids. The germline V gene has CDR1 SGDLS and CDR2 YYNGEE.

J is TRBJ2-2 and V is TRBV18, with TRBD2 matching 13 bases. Germline lookup yields CDR1 KGHSH and CDR2 LQKENI. This CDR3 spans 17 amino acids. Losses at the gene ends were 3 bases for V and 5 bases for J; bases not matched to a gene: 6. In DNA form, the CDR3 reads TGTGCCAGCTCACCCTTGGGACTAGCGGGACAGACCGGGGAGCTGTTTTTT. Residues: CASSPLGLAGQTGELFF.